This T cell receptor beta chain was obtained from a study of chemoradiotherapy in HPV16-positive cancers. The table came from immunoSEQ multiplex PCR; TCRdb's copy has only in-frame clones and leaves some out. The table shows 5,700 or so clones, with roughly 88% occurring only once. The CDR3 runs to 11 residues. Germline CDR1 is WSHSY and CDR2 is SAAADI. V was cut by 6 bases and J by 5 bases, with 7 bases left in between. The gene calls are TRBV10-2 and TRBJ2-5, with D uncertain. The source is a human donor with HPV-associated anogenital cancer. The starting material was tumor tissue, obtained from a patient who underwent chemoradiotherapy. CDR3 bases: TGCGCCAGCAGAGAGCTCGAGACCCAGTACTTC. Translated, it gives CASRELETQYF.